This T cell receptor beta chain is drawn from a study of vaccination and CD4 T cells after COVID-19. Study overall: Taking of post-vaccine samples occurred a median approximately 70 days after dose two (range 14 to 241).

This clonotype appeared a few times. What it recognizes is unknown. This CDR3 comprises 16 residues. The J segment lost 6 bases and the V segment lost 3 bases, leaving 15 bases of the junction unmatched. Germline V CDR1 and CDR2: DFQATT, SNEGSKA (reference sequence). Oncomine TCR Beta short-read sequencing was applied to DNA from cultured CD4+ T cells. TCRdb fed the PCR reads into MiXCR, producing one record per CDR3 protein. This sample carries over 20,000 distinct CDR3 sequences, less than 40% of them seen once, and the ten largest clones take 3% to 3.5%. Time point: late sampling 161 to 241 days after vaccination in a few convalescent patients. Treatment indicated: approximately 9-day PBMC culture with coronavirus spike peptide pools or control peptides (ViraFEST assay). Dates of positive PCR ran from March to December 2020, before US Alpha, Beta and Delta variants. Negative selection isolated the CD4+ T cells once the cells had been cultured for 10 days.

The gene calls are TRBV20-1 and TRBJ2-7, with 9 bases matching TRBD2. The receptor's source is a human donor who had recovered from COVID-19. Specimen: CD4+ T cells from blood, cultured in vitro, collected about 7 months after SARS-CoV-2 vaccination. The CDR3 DNA follows: TGCAGTGCTAGGGGGGGCGGACTAGCGCTGGGGTCCGAGCAGTACTTC. Amino acids: CSARGGGLALGSEQYF.